The following is a TCR beta chain sequence with its context. The data were obtained in a study of tumor T cells in aggressive B-cell lymphoma. TCRdb's copy holds only in-frame clones and misses some; the assay was immunoSEQ multiplex PCR. The sample lists approximately 10,000 clones, more than 75% occurring once. The CDR3 has 17 amino acids. Germline values: CDR1 SGHRS, CDR2 YFSETQ. With 4 bases removed from V and 0 bases from J, the gap between germline ends came to 16 bases. Sequenced: tumor tissue. V usage is TRBV5-1 and J usage is TRBJ2-2; maybe TRBD2 (7 bases). This TCR came from an adult with diffuse large B cell lymphoma. CDR3: CASSQGGGGPNTGELFF. CDR3 coding DNA: TGCGCCAGCAGCCAGGGAGGGGGGGGACCGAACACCGGGGAGCTGTTTTTT.